Below, 18 T cell receptor beta chains from the same sample are listed, as sequenced in a study of shared clonotypes between healthy human individuals. The protocol was immunoSEQ multiplex PCR, while the TCRdb copy is restricted to in-frame clones and leaves out a portion. Of some 2.1 million clones in the sample, about 95% were seen once. Input material: naive CD4+ T cells sorted from blood. Subset: CD45RA+ positively selected. Source of these receptors: a man aged 18 to 30 in good health.

V gene TRBV7-9 combines with J gene TRBJ2-1, with D perhaps given as TRBD1 or TRBD2 (5 bases each). CDR1 and CDR2 from the germline V gene are SEHNR and FQNEAQ (reference sequence). Trimming removed 2 bases at V and 8 bases at J, with 22 bases between. This CDR3 is built from 17 residues. The CDR3 DNA sequence: TGTGCCAGCAGCTTATTTTTAGCGTCGGACACTGGCTATGAGCAGTTCTTC. Translation gives CASSLFLASDTGYEQFF.

This chain connects TRBV25-1 to TRBJ2-1; TRBD2 agrees at 9 bases. Germline loops: CDR1 MGHDK, CDR2 SYGVNS. The CDR3 totals 16 residues. With 3 bases clipped from V and 0 bases from J, the junction kept 3 bases outside the gene matches. The chain's CDR3 is CASSDAGLASYNEQFF. The DNA of the CDR3 is TGTGCCAGCAGTGACGCGGGACTAGCCTCCTACAATGAGCAGTTCTTC.

V usage is TRBV5-1 and J usage is TRBJ2-3; 7 bases map to TRBD1. Per the germline V gene, CDR1 is SGHRS and CDR2 is YFSETQ. The junction had 12 bases not matched to a gene; V was cut back by 4 bases and J by 4 bases. The CDR3 runs to 16 residues. CDR3: CASSPSPDRMPDTQYF. The CDR3 region has the DNA TGCGCCAGCAGCCCGTCTCCGGACAGGATGCCAGATACGCAGTATTTT.

About this clone itself: A much larger clone lies one base from this, so it may be a read error. The identical CDR3 is also encoded by other nucleotide sequences in the sample. This rearrangement joins TRBV7-9 to TRBJ2-7; TRBD2 is a possible D gene (6 bases). The CDR3 covers 13 residues. V dropped 1 base and J dropped 3 bases, with 7 bases sitting between them. CDR1 and CDR2 from the germline V gene are SEHNR and FQNEAQ (reference sequence). The chain's CDR3 is CASSLVGGYEQYF. In DNA form, the CDR3 reads TGTGCCAGCAGCTTAGTGGGGGGCTACGAGCAGTACTTC.

V usage is TRBV10-3 and J usage is TRBJ2-3; D gene uncertain. Germline lookup yields CDR1 ENHRY and CDR2 SYGVKD. The CDR3 is made up of 13 amino acids. The CDR3 nucleotides are TGTGCTCTTTCAGTGCTGCTCTTCGATACGCAGTATTTT. Residues: CALSVLLFDTQYF.

The chain carries TRBV4-1 and TRBJ2-7; 7 bases fit TRBD2. CDR3 length: 14 amino acids. Germline V gene lookup returns CDR1 MGHRA and CDR2 YSYEKL. V shed 0 bases and J 3 bases; nucleotides not matched to a gene: 2. CDR3 DNA: TGCGCCAGCAGCCAAGAATGGACTAGCTACGAGCAGTACTTC. It codes for CASSQEWTSYEQYF.

The J gene is TRBJ2-2, the V gene TRBV13; 10 nucleotides match TRBD2. The CDR3 covers 14 residues. J gave up 9 bases and V 6 bases, and 7 bases lay outside the gene matches. Germline CDR1 reads PRHDT; CDR2 reads FYEKMQ (reference sequence). CDR3 sequence reads: CASRPGLAKRELFF. The DNA for the CDR3 is TGTGCCAGCAGACCGGGACTAGCGAAGCGGGAGCTGTTTTTT.

The chain has TRBV28 and TRBJ2-5; D possibly uses TRBD1 or TRBD2 (5 bases each). Trimming cost V 2 bases and J 5 bases, with 15 bases left between them. CDR1 and CDR2 (germline): MDHEN, SYDVKM. The CDR3 totals 15 residues. DNA for the CDR3: TGTGCCAGCAGTTTAGGGAGTCTAGGGGAGGAGACCCAGTACTTC. Translating it yields CASSLGSLGEETQYF. Full variable domain (rest looked up from reference TRBV28 and TRBJ2-5): DVKVTQSSRYLVKRTGEKVFLECVQDMDHENMFWYRQDPGLGLRLIYFSYDVKMKEKGDIPEGYSVSREKKERFSLILESASTNQTSMYLCASSLGSLGEETQYFGPGTRLLVL.

The chain uses TRBV7-2 and TRBJ2-1; possibly TRBD1 or TRBD2 for D (5 bases each). The V gene's germline CDR1 is SGHTA and CDR2 FQGNSA. This CDR3 comprises 14 residues. The germline V and J ends were trimmed by 1 base and 6 bases, with 10 bases remaining between them. Here the CDR3 DNA reads TGTGCCAGCAGCTTAGTTTGGGACCCCAATGAGCAGTTCTTC. Its protein product is CASSLVWDPNEQFF.

V usage is TRBV18 and J usage is TRBJ2-7; 7 bases match TRBD1. Germline V lookup: CDR1 KGHSH, CDR2 LQKENI. There are 14 residues in the CDR3. Losses at the gene ends were 4 bases for V and 3 bases for J; bases not matched to a gene: 6. CDR3 DNA: TGTGCCAGCTCACAAAGACAGGGAGACTACGAGCAGTACTTC. This sequence encodes CASSQRQGDYEQYF.

This rearrangement joins TRBV5-1 to TRBJ1-1; D is uncertain. Germline CDR1 SGHRS, CDR2 YFSETQ. V lost 5 bases to trimming and J lost 5 bases, with 13 bases between them. The CDR3 is 13 residues long. CDR3 coding DNA: TGCGCCAGCAGTTCTCATACAGCGACTGAAGCTTTCTTT. It codes for CASSSHTATEAFF. Combining the CDR3 with reference TRBV5-1 and TRBJ1-1 gives the whole variable domain KAGVTQTPRYLIKTRGQQVTLSCSPISGHRSVSWYQQTPGQGLQFLFEYFSETQRNKGNFPGRFSGRQFSNSRSEMNVSTLELGDSALYLCASSSHTATEAFFGQGTRLTVV.

This clone is a singleton in its sample. The CDR3 region is CATRLAGVETQYF. The CDR3 DNA reads TGTGCCACTCGACTAGCGGGAGTGGAGACCCAGTACTTC. The chain carries TRBV25-1 and TRBJ2-5, with 12 bases fitting TRBD2. V shed 10 bases and J 5 bases; nucleotides not matched to a gene: 5. Germline assignment: CDR1 MGHDK and CDR2 SYGVNS. The CDR3 is 13 amino acids.

The chain uses TRBV6-5 and TRBJ1-2; 7 positions agree with TRBD1. Germline-derived CDR1 and CDR2 are MNHEY and SVGAGI. The CDR3 totals 12 residues. Trimming took 6 bases from V and 8 from J; bases not matched to a gene: 6. The DNA of the CDR3 is TGTGCCAGCAGATATGACAGGGACGGCTACACCTTC. It encodes CASRYDRDGYTF.

This chain links TRBV7-2 with TRBJ2-7, with TRBD2 identical over 11 bases. Per the germline V gene, CDR1 is SGHTA and CDR2 is FQGNSA. The CDR3 is made up of 15 amino acids. Losses at the gene ends were 1 base for V and 6 bases for J; bases not matched to a gene: 5. CDR3 nucleotides: TGTGCCAGCAGCTTAGTAGCGGGAGGGCCAGGCGAGCAGTACTTC. Translating gives CASSLVAGGPGEQYF.

V and J are TRBV5-1 and TRBJ2-2; D is unresolved. V was clipped by 0 bases and J by 6 bases, with 12 bases between them. The V gene's germline CDR1 is SGHRS and CDR2 YFSETQ. The CDR3 covers 15 residues. The CDR3 bases are TGCGCCAGCAGCTTGGATCTTTACCGCGCCGGGGAGCTGTTTTTT. Encoded protein: CASSLDLYRAGELFF.

The chain recombines TRBV2 with TRBJ1-2; TRBD1 might be the D (5 bases). V lost 7 bases and J lost 4, with 13 bases in between. CDR3 length: 13 amino acids. From germline, CDR1 is SNHLY and CDR2 FYNNEI. The CDR3 DNA follows: TGTGCCAGCACATCGGGGGGGTTCTATGGCTACACCTTC. Amino acids: CASTSGGFYGYTF.

V gene TRBV11-3 combines with J gene TRBJ2-1; perhaps TRBD1 as D (7 bases). Germline V CDR1 and CDR2: SGHNT, YENEEA. Trimming removed 0 bases from V and 9 bases from J, with 21 bases in between. This CDR3 has 17 residues. The DNA for the CDR3 is TGTGCCAGCAGCTTAGAGGTGTCAGGGGGACTGCGGCGTGAGCAGTTCTTC. Translating it yields CASSLEVSGGLRREQFF.

The chain is built from TRBV30 and TRBJ1-2; D unclear. Trimming shortened V by 7 bases and J by 7 bases, and 22 bases separated the two germline ends. This CDR3 comprises 14 residues. Germline loops: CDR1 GTSNPN, CDR2 SVGIG (reference sequence). Here the CDR3 DNA reads TGTGCCTACCTCTACCGGGTCCTCCAGCGTGGCTACACCTTC. The encoded protein is CAYLYRVLQRGYTF.